Listed below are T cell receptor beta chains from one sample, sequenced in a study of shared clonotypes between healthy human individuals. Sequencing used immunoSEQ multiplex PCR; TCRdb keeps in-frame clones, though not all of them. The sample shows 560,000 or so clones, roughly 96% of them seen only once. The source material was naive CD8+ T cells sorted from blood. These receptors all come from a woman between 25 and 40 years old in good health. The CDR3 runs from the conserved cysteine through the conserved F or W.

len	v_gene	j_gene	CDR3aa
18	TRBV4-1	TRBJ2-1	CASSQDPPLAEGVWEQFF
19	TRBV7-3	TRBJ2-3	CASSLTWRESRLDTDTQYF
14	TRBV27	TRBJ2-1	CASGPLRSYNEQFF
15	TRBV28	TRBJ2-7	CASSFPPGGFDEQYF
15	TRBV5-4	TRBJ2-5	CASSAPLAGEETQYF
15	TRBV27	TRBJ2-7	CASSLRGGSAQEQYF
14	TRBV5-6	TRBJ2-1	CASGPTGTALVQFF
16	TRBV5-1	TRBJ2-7	CASSSRREGLSYEQYF
14	TRBV6-5	TRBJ2-2	CASSAGSNTGELFF
13	TRBV5-4	TRBJ1-1	CASSLRLNTEAFF
13	TRBV28	TRBJ2-1	CASSVGVDNEQFF
15	TRBV6-1	TRBJ2-7	CASSAVLGVSYEQYF
16	TRBV6-1	TRBJ1-4	CASSEDTWAANEKLFF
13	TRBV29-1	TRBJ2-1	CSVISSSYNEQFF
11	TRBV5-6	TRBJ1-1	CASSLDTTAFF
16	TRBV27	TRBJ2-7	CASSLLPSGGTYEQYF
14	TRBV6-5	TRBJ2-1	CASSYSNRNNEQFF